The 24 T cell receptor beta chains given below trace back to one sample, sequenced in a study of response to subunit inactivated influenza vaccine. TCRdb passed the RT-PCR reads through MiXCR, listing each CDR3 protein once. Of around 540,000 distinct CDR3 sequences listed, 10% to 15% are singletons. The specimen comprised PBMCs from blood, sampled on the day of vaccination. Receptors were obtained from a man aged 45-60 years who received an inactivated influenza vaccine.

The CDR3 DNA reads TGCAGCCTTACGGACAGGGCGAGCTCCTACAATGAGCAGTTCTTC. It encodes CSLTDRASSYNEQFF. The V call is TRBV29-1, the J call TRBJ2-1; 8 bases align to TRBD1. Looked up from germline, CDR1 is SQVTM and CDR2 is ANQGSEA. With V trimmed by 8 bases and J by 0 bases, 9 bases remained unmatched. The CDR3 runs 15 residues.

This clonotype has only a few counts. This sequence joins TRBV5-6 and TRBJ2-7; D gene uncertain. The CDR3 has 15 residues. Trimming took 4 bases from V and 2 from J, leaving 16 bases between them. From germline, CDR1 is SGHDT and CDR2 YYEEEE. The CDR3 protein is CASSRAAHGTYEQYF. In nucleotides, the CDR3 is TGTGCCAGCAGCCGTGCCGCCCATGGGACCTACGAGCAGTACTTC.

In this sample, this clonotype turned up many times. V gene TRBV12-3 or TRBV12-4 combines with J gene TRBJ2-2; D remains ambiguous. The CDR3 length is 14 residues. The V and J ends lost 5 bases and 8 bases respectively, with 15 bases between them. CDR3 nucleotides: TGTGCCAGCAGTGAGGCGCGCATAGTTGGGGAGCTGTTTTTT. It translates to CASSEARIVGELFF.

The V gene is TRBV6-2 or TRBV6-3, the J gene TRBJ2-4; possible D gene TRBD2, 6 bases. The germline V gene encodes CDR1 MNHEY and CDR2 SVGEGT. There are 16 residues in the CDR3. V was pared by 8 bases and J by 1 base, with 18 bases between. The CDR3: CASSSGGSVAKNIQYF. In nucleotides, the CDR3 is TGTGCCAGCTCATCCGGGGGTTCTGTGGCCAAAAACATTCAGTACTTC.

This clonotype was seen a few times. The chain uses TRBV4-2 and TRBJ2-5; D call uncertain. The V gene's germline CDR1 is LGHNA and CDR2 YNFKEQ. Trimming cost V 0 bases and J 4 bases, with 12 bases left between them. The CDR3 length is 15 residues. The CDR3 DNA is TGTGCCAGCAGCCAAGATACAACTTCGAGAGAGACCCAGTACTTC. It specifies CASSQDTTSRETQYF.

This chain connects TRBV12-3 or TRBV12-4 to TRBJ2-7; the match to TRBD2 covers 13 bases. This CDR3 region has 15 residues. After removal of 5 bases from V and 3 bases from J, the junction contained 4 bases not matched to a gene. The CDR3: CASSTSGGANYEQYF. CDR3 sequence (DNA): TGTGCCAGCAGTACTAGCGGGGGGGCGAACTACGAGCAGTACTTC.

This clonotype was counted ten times or more. V is TRBV7-6 and J is TRBJ2-7; 11 bases line up with TRBD2. V lost 5 bases to trimming and J lost 2 bases; unmatched junction nucleotides: 5. This CDR3 has 15 amino acids. Germline CDR1 SGHVS, CDR2 FNYEAQ. The CDR3 loop reads CASSPGTSGTYEQYF. The DNA of the CDR3 is TGTGCCAGCAGCCCGGGGACTAGCGGCACCTACGAGCAGTACTTC.

The CDR3 coding sequence is TGTGCCAGCAGCCACCGGCTAGCGCTGAACACCGGGGAGCTGTTTTTT. Residues: CASSHRLALNTGELFF. The genes are TRBV3-1 and TRBJ2-2, with D perhaps TRBD2 (6 bases). V gave up 3 bases and J gave up 1 base, with 12 bases separating them. Germline CDR1 is LGHDT and CDR2 is YNNKEL (reference sequence). The CDR3 totals 16 residues.

This chain uses TRBV24-1 with TRBJ2-2, with 7 bases identical to TRBD1. The CDR3 spans 17 residues. Trimming cost V 3 bases and J 0 bases; bases outside gene matches: 6. Germline V gene sequence: CDR1 KGHDR, CDR2 SFDVKD. The CDR3, as DNA: TGTGCCACCAGTGATCCGCCGGGACAGTCGAACACCGGGGAGCTGTTTTTT. It translates to CATSDPPGQSNTGELFF.

The gene calls are TRBV24-1 and TRBJ2-7; 9 bases match TRBD1. This CDR3 region has 15 residues. V trimming: 4 bases; J trimming: 0 bases; junction bases outside the gene matches: 3. Germline CDR1 and CDR2: KGHDR and SFDVKD. The CDR3 protein is CATSEGQGSSYEQYF. The CDR3 DNA follows: TGTGCCACCAGTGAAGGACAGGGGTCCTCCTACGAGCAGTACTTC.

The gene calls are TRBV6-1 and TRBJ2-3; 9 bases line up with TRBD2. This CDR3 spans 16 amino acids. J gave up 0 bases and V 2 bases, and 3 bases lay outside the gene matches. Germline V gene sequence: CDR1 MNHNS, CDR2 SASEGT. This CDR3 reads CASSEKGLASTDTQYF. For the CDR3, the DNA is TGTGCCAGCAGTGAAAAGGGACTAGCTAGCACAGATACGCAGTATTTT.

This clonotype was found many times. V and J are TRBV20-1 and TRBJ2-5; 7 nucleotides line up with TRBD2. Germline assignment: CDR1 DFQATT and CDR2 SNEGSKA (reference sequence). Trimming took 7 bases from V and 1 from J; bases not matched to a gene: 3. CDR3 length: 12 amino acids. Here the CDR3 reads CSGGLSQETQYF. The CDR3 region has the DNA TGCAGTGGGGGACTATCCCAAGAGACCCAGTACTTC.

Only a few counts were recorded for this clonotype. This chain uses TRBV11-2 with TRBJ2-2; unclear D gene. The germline V gene encodes CDR1 SGHAT and CDR2 FQNNGV. The CDR3 runs 15 residues. V shed 6 bases and J shed 4 bases, with 15 bases lying between them. The CDR3 loop reads CASRNRRTGTGELFF. CDR3 in DNA: TGTGCCAGCAGAAACAGACGAACCGGCACCGGGGAGCTGTTTTTT. The entire variable domain, with the rest obtained from reference TRBV11-2 and TRBJ2-2, is as follows: EAGVAQSPRYKIIEKRQSVAFWCNPISGHATLYWYQQILGQGPKLLIQFQNNGVVDDSQLPKDRFSAERLKGVDSTLKIQPAKLEDSAVYLCASRNRRTGTGELFFGEGSRLTVL.

The rearrangement uses TRBV9 and TRBJ2-2, with D hard to call. The CDR3 sequence is 14 residues long. Per the germline V gene, CDR1 is SGDLS and CDR2 is YYNGEE. V was pared by 3 bases and J by 1 base, with 7 bases between. The CDR3 bases are TGTGCCAGCAGCGAGGGCGGGAACACCGGGGAGCTGTTTTTT. Its translation: CASSEGGNTGELFF.

The table lists this clonotype with a few counts. The chain couples TRBV5-1 to TRBJ2-5; maybe TRBD2 (5 bases). V dropped 2 bases and J dropped 1 base, with 12 bases sitting between them. This CDR3 spans 15 amino acids. Germline loops: CDR1 SGHRS, CDR2 YFSETQ. In DNA, the CDR3 is TGCGCCAGCAGCTTCACCCCGGGATCCCAAGAGACCCAGTACTTC. This encodes CASSFTPGSQETQYF.

A few counts support this clonotype. The V call is TRBV4-3, the J call TRBJ1-1, with 10 bases identical to TRBD1. CDR1 is LGHNA and CDR2 is YSLEER in the germline V gene. The CDR3 has 16 amino acids. The V segment lost 0 bases and the J segment 5 bases; nucleotides outside the gene matches: 6. The DNA of the CDR3 is TGCGCCAGCAGCCAAGATCCCGGACAGGGGGGGACTGAAGCTTTCTTT. Translation gives CASSQDPGQGGTEAFF.

The V and J genes are TRBV23-1 and TRBJ2-3; tentatively, D is TRBD1 (6 bases). TRBV23-1 is reported as an ORF; its role is uncertain. There are 15 residues in the CDR3. Deletions cut 2 bases from V and 2 bases from J, with 11 bases between. The CDR3 bases are TGCGCCAGCAGTCAAGGGGACATCTCCACAGATACGCAGTATTTT. Translated: CASSQGDISTDTQYF.

This clonotype was recorded a few times. The genes are TRBV5-1 and TRBJ2-2, with 7 bases identical to TRBD1. The J segment lost 0 bases and the V segment lost 4 bases, leaving 3 bases of the junction unmatched. Germline CDR1 SGHRS, CDR2 YFSETQ. The CDR3 runs to 15 residues. The CDR3 bases are TGCGCCAGCAGCGTGGACAGGACGAACACCGGGGAGCTGTTTTTT. Residues: CASSVDRTNTGELFF.

The V call is TRBV3-1, the J call TRBJ1-3; D gene ambiguous. The germline CDR1 and CDR2 sequences are LGHDT and YNNKEL (reference sequence). Trimming left V 5 bases short and J 2 bases short, with 10 bases between. The CDR3 is 14 residues long. As DNA, the CDR3 is TGTGCCAGCAGCAAAAGAGAAACTGGAAACACCATATATTTT. Its translation: CASSKRETGNTIYF.

This clonotype has more than one count but fewer than ten. The CDR3 coding sequence is TGTGCCAGCAGCTCCCGACTAGCGGGAGGAGTGTTCTACAATGAGCAGTTCTTC. Translating gives CASSSRLAGGVFYNEQFF. The chain combines TRBV9 with TRBJ2-1; 13 bases line up with TRBD2. Trimming took 4 bases from V and 3 from J; bases not matched to a gene: 10. The CDR3 is 18 amino acids. Germline CDR1 reads SGDLS; CDR2 reads YYNGEE.

The rearrangement joins TRBV27 to TRBJ2-1; D possibly corresponds to TRBD1 (6 bases). The V gene lost 5 bases and the J gene lost 0 bases, with 14 bases spanning the gap. CDR1 MNHEY and CDR2 SMNVEV come from the germline V gene (reference sequence). This CDR3 has 16 amino acids. This chain's CDR3 is CASSQMGTFSYNEQFF. The CDR3 bases are TGTGCCAGCAGTCAAATGGGGACATTCTCCTACAATGAGCAGTTCTTC.

This clonotype was seen a few times. The chain links TRBV28 to TRBJ2-3; D assignment may be TRBD1 or TRBD2 (6 bases each). CDR1 is MDHEN, CDR2 SYDVKM, per germline. The CDR3 extends over 14 amino acids. The V end lost 6 bases, the J end lost 4 bases, and 14 bases lay between the germline ends. DNA for the CDR3: TGTGCCAGCAGACCCCGGGGGCAGCCAGATACGCAGTATTTT. Residues: CASRPRGQPDTQYF. The complete variable domain, with remaining parts taken from reference TRBV28 and TRBJ2-3, reads DVKVTQSSRYLVKRTGEKVFLECVQDMDHENMFWYRQDPGLGLRLIYFSYDVKMKEKGDIPEGYSVSREKKERFSLILESASTNQTSMYLCASRPRGQPDTQYFGPGTRLTVL.

This clonotype came up a few times. V gene TRBV12-3 or TRBV12-4 combines with J gene TRBJ2-2; TRBD1 matches at 10 bases. This CDR3 has 16 amino acids. The V gene end was trimmed by 6 bases and the J gene end by 5 bases; junction bases not matched to a gene: 9. The CDR3 DNA is TGTGCCAGCAGGCCACCGGGACAGGGGCTAACCGGGGAGCTGTTTTTT. This sequence encodes CASRPPGQGLTGELFF.

The table lists this clonotype with many counts. The chain links TRBV7-8 to TRBJ2-7; the match to TRBD1 covers 8 bases. CDR1 and CDR2 from the germline V gene are SGHVS and FQNEAQ. The CDR3 loop spans 14 amino acids. The trim removed 5 bases at V and 1 base at J, leaving 4 bases unmatched. The CDR3: CASSRTGPSYEQYF. The DNA for the CDR3 is TGTGCCAGCAGCCGGACAGGGCCTTCCTACGAGCAGTACTTC.